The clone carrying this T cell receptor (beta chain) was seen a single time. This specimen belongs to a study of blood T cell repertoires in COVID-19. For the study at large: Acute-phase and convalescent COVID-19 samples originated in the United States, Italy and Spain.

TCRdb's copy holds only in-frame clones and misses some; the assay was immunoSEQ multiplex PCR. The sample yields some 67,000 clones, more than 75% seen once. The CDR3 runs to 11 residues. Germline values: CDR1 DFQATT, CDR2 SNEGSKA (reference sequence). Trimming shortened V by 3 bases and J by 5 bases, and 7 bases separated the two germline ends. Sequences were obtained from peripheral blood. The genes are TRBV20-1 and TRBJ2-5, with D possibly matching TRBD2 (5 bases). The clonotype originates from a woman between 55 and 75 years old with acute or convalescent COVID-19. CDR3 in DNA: TGCAGTGCTAGGCGGGCGGAGACCCAGTACTTC. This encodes CSARRAETQYF.